This entry concerns a single TCR beta chain. One end of the junction does not line up with germline, which may come from a read error. The method was immunoSEQ multiplex PCR; TCRdb's version includes in-frame clones alone and lacks a portion of them. This sample has a few million clones, with about 92% found just once. These data are taken from a study of shared clonotypes between healthy human individuals. There are 12 residues in the CDR3. Germline assignment: CDR1 LNHNV and CDR2 YYDKDF (reference sequence). The source of this sequence is a man in his late teens or twenties in good health. Sequenced sample: naive CD4+ T cells sorted from blood. Subset indicated: CD45RA+ positively selected. This sequence joins TRBV15 and TRBJ1-2; a possible D gene is TRBD1 (5 bases). CDR3: CAASRDRQGHTF. Here the CDR3 DNA reads TGTGCCGCCAGCAGAGATCGGCAGGGCCACACCTTC.